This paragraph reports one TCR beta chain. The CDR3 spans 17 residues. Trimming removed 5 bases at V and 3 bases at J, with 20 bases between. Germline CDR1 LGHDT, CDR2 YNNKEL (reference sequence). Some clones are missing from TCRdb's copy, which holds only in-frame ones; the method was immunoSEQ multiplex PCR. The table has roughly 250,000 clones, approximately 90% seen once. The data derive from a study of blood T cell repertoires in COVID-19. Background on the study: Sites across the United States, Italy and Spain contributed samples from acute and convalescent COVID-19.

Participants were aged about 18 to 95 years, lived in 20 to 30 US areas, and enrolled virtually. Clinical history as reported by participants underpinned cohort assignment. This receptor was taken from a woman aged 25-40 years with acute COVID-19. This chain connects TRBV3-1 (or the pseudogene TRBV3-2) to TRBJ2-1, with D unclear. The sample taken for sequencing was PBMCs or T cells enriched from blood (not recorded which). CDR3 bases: TGTGCCAGCAGCAGCAACACGCTTAGGCGGATCTACAATGAGCAGTTCTTC. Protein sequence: CASSSNTLRRIYNEQFF.